This T cell receptor beta chain stems from a study of blood T cell repertoires in COVID-19. For the study at large: COVID-19 samples collected from the United States, Italy and Spain covered acute and convalescent phases. Nucleic acid was either cDNA or gDNA, and it came from T cells, B-cell-depleted T cells, or PBMCs.

Original methodology: The authors estimated nucleated cell counts from reference gene primer amplification. Repertoires were generated with immunoSEQ multiplex PCR, while TCRdb's copy carries only in-frame clones and drops some. V and J calls and clone size follow that table, whereas D and trimming were derived from the DNA. This sample carries around 170,000 clones, 80% to 85% of them seen once, and the ten largest clones take less than 3.5%. The CDR3 sequence is 15 residues long. Germline CDR1 and CDR2: ENHRY and SYGVKD. V was trimmed by 0 bases and J by 1 base, leaving 9 bases between them. V gene TRBV10-3 combines with J gene TRBJ1-1; D perhaps matches TRBD1 (6 bases). The sequencing sample was made of peripheral blood. The TCR was taken from a woman aged 55-69 years with acute or convalescent COVID-19. The CDR3 DNA sequence: TGTGCCATCAGTGAGTCGGCACAGGGGAACACTGAAGCTTTCTTT. Protein product: CAISESAQGNTEAFF.